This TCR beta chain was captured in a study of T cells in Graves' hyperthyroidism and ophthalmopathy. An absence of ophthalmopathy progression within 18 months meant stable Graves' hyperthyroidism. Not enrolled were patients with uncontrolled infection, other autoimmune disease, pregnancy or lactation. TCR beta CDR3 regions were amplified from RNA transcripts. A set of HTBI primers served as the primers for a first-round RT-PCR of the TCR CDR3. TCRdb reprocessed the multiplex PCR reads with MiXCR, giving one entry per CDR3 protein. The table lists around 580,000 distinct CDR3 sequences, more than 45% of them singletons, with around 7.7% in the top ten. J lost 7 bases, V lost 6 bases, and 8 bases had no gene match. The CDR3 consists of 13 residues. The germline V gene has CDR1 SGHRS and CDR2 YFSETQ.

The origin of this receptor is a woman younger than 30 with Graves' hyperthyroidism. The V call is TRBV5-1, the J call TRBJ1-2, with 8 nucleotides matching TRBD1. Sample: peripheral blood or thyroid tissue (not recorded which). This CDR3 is CASKTGTGFGYTF. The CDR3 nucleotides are TGCGCCAGCAAGACCGGGACAGGTTTTGGCTACACCTTC.